A selection of T cell receptor beta chains follows, all from one sample in a study of T cell changes during pregnancy in multiple sclerosis. TCRdb keeps only in-frame clones here, not all; method: immunoSEQ multiplex PCR. This table holds about 8,500 clones, roughly nine tenths found once. The specimen comprised CD8+ T cells from peripheral blood mononuclear cells, sampled in the first trimester of pregnancy. These receptors all come from a female donor in good health, enrolled as a control in a pregnancy study. Each CDR3 is given with its conserved first and last residue. Each record gives: D gene, V gene, clone size, CDR3 length, J gene, CDR3 DNA, CDR3 protein. The D gene is left open where the match is weak. Size tells how often a clone was seen (once, few, many) or the class of an expanded clone, and some rows leave it out.

d_call: TRBD1; v_call: TRBV5-5; clone_size: .; cdr3_length: 16; j_call: TRBJ1-6; cdr3_nt: TGTGCCAGCAGCCACCTTCGGGACAGCCCGAATTCACCCCTCCACTTT; cdr3_aa: CASSHLRDSPNSPLHF
d_call: TRBD1; v_call: TRBV13; clone_size: .; cdr3_length: 18; j_call: TRBJ1-2; cdr3_nt: TGTGCCAGCAGGATTAAGGGGGATGGGACAGCGGCTAACTATGGCTACACCTTC; cdr3_aa: CASRIKGDGTAANYGYTF
d_call: TRBD1; v_call: TRBV9; clone_size: .; cdr3_length: 19; j_call: TRBJ2-6; cdr3_nt: TGTGCCAGCAGCGGCCTGGGGACAGGGGGTCGCTCTGGGGCCAACGTCCTGACTTTC; cdr3_aa: CASSGLGTGGRSGANVLTF
d_call: .; v_call: TRBV20-1; clone_size: .; cdr3_length: 11; j_call: TRBJ2-3; cdr3_nt: TGCAGTGCTGTCTTAACAGATACGCAGTATTTT; cdr3_aa: CSAVLTDTQYF
d_call: TRBD2; v_call: TRBV28; clone_size: .; cdr3_length: 14; j_call: TRBJ2-7; cdr3_nt: TGTGCCAGCAGTCTAGCGGACTCCTCTGGGGAGCAGTACTTC; cdr3_aa: CASSLADSSGEQYF
d_call: TRBD1; v_call: TRBV6-1; clone_size: .; cdr3_length: 15; j_call: TRBJ1-2; cdr3_nt: TGTGCCAGCAGTGAAGGATTGGGACAGAACTATGGCTACACCTTC; cdr3_aa: CASSEGLGQNYGYTF
d_call: TRBD2; v_call: TRBV15; clone_size: .; cdr3_length: 13; j_call: TRBJ2-3; cdr3_nt: TGTGCCACCAGCGACAGACTAGCCGATACGCAGTATTTT; cdr3_aa: CATSDRLADTQYF
d_call: .; v_call: TRBV7-9; clone_size: .; cdr3_length: 14; j_call: TRBJ2-3; cdr3_nt: TGTGCCAGCAGCTTAGAACAGGGAACAGATACGCAGTATTTT; cdr3_aa: CASSLEQGTDTQYF
d_call: .; v_call: TRBV19; clone_size: .; cdr3_length: 13; j_call: TRBJ2-7; cdr3_nt: TGTGCCAGTAGCTTTGGACAAGCCTACGAGCAGTACTTC; cdr3_aa: CASSFGQAYEQYF
d_call: .; v_call: TRBV27; clone_size: .; cdr3_length: 13; j_call: TRBJ2-1; cdr3_nt: TGTGCAGCTCGCCTGACTCCCTACAATGAGCAGTTCTTC; cdr3_aa: CAARLTPYNEQFF
d_call: .; v_call: TRBV6-1; clone_size: .; cdr3_length: 12; j_call: TRBJ2-7; cdr3_nt: TGTGCCAGCCGGGGGTGGGGATACGAGCAGTACTTC; cdr3_aa: CASRGWGYEQYF
d_call: .; v_call: TRBV4-1; clone_size: .; cdr3_length: 13; j_call: TRBJ1-2; cdr3_nt: TGCGCCAGCAGCTACTCCGGCGGGGCTGGCTACACCTTC; cdr3_aa: CASSYSGGAGYTF
d_call: .; v_call: TRBV4-1; clone_size: .; cdr3_length: 15; j_call: TRBJ2-3; cdr3_nt: TGCGCCAGCCGCCCCTTGGGGAGTGGAACAGATACGCAGTATTTT; cdr3_aa: CASRPLGSGTDTQYF
d_call: .; v_call: TRBV7-8; clone_size: .; cdr3_length: 13; j_call: TRBJ1-5; cdr3_nt: TGTGCCAGCAGCTTTACGAGGGATCAGCCCCAGCATTTT; cdr3_aa: CASSFTRDQPQHF
d_call: TRBD1; v_call: TRBV7-8; clone_size: .; cdr3_length: 15; j_call: TRBJ2-1; cdr3_nt: TGTGCCAGCAGCTCGCGACAGGGTCCCTACAATGAGCAGTTCTTC; cdr3_aa: CASSSRQGPYNEQFF
d_call: TRBD2; v_call: TRBV11-2; clone_size: .; cdr3_length: 15; j_call: TRBJ2-5; cdr3_nt: TGTGCCAGCAGCTTGATAGCGGGGTACCAAGAGACCCAGTACTTC; cdr3_aa: CASSLIAGYQETQYF
d_call: .; v_call: TRBV7-2; clone_size: .; cdr3_length: 15; j_call: TRBJ2-6; cdr3_nt: TGTGCCAGCAGCTCCGACAGCTCTGGGGCCAACGTCCTGACTTTC; cdr3_aa: CASSSDSSGANVLTF
d_call: TRBD2; v_call: TRBV27; clone_size: .; cdr3_length: 11; j_call: TRBJ2-7; cdr3_nt: TGTGCCACCCGGGGGGGATACGAGCAGTACTTC; cdr3_aa: CATRGGYEQYF
d_call: .; v_call: TRBV4-1; clone_size: .; cdr3_length: 14; j_call: TRBJ1-1; cdr3_nt: TGCGCCAGCAGCCAACCGCCTATGAACACTGAAGCTTTCTTT; cdr3_aa: CASSQPPMNTEAFF
d_call: TRBD2; v_call: TRBV5-5; clone_size: once; cdr3_length: 15; j_call: TRBJ2-7; cdr3_nt: TGTGCCAGCAGCTTGGGACTAGCGGTAACCTACGAGCAGTACTTC; cdr3_aa: CASSLGLAVTYEQYF
d_call: .; v_call: TRBV30; clone_size: .; cdr3_length: 15; j_call: TRBJ2-7; cdr3_nt: TGTGCCTGGAGTAAGGAGCCGGACAGCTCCTACGAGCAGTACTTC; cdr3_aa: CAWSKEPDSSYEQYF
d_call: .; v_call: TRBV19; clone_size: .; cdr3_length: 12; j_call: TRBJ1-2; cdr3_nt: TGTGCCAGTACTTCCAGGGTATATGGCTACACCTTC; cdr3_aa: CASTSRVYGYTF
d_call: .; v_call: TRBV19; clone_size: .; cdr3_length: 13; j_call: TRBJ2-1; cdr3_nt: TGTGCCAGTACCCTCACGGGGGTATCGGAGCAGTTCTTC; cdr3_aa: CASTLTGVSEQFF
d_call: .; v_call: TRBV20-1; clone_size: .; cdr3_length: 11; j_call: TRBJ1-2; cdr3_nt: TGCAGTGCTAGAGACTCCTATGGCTACACCTTC; cdr3_aa: CSARDSYGYTF